This T cell receptor (beta chain) was found in a study of regulatory T cells in long-lasting Graves disease. As for time point: newly diagnosed GD, antithyroid drugs for less than 3 months. From PBMCs, RNA was extracted and then used to make the TCR library. General study results and limits: Blood alone, not thyroid tissue, was studied. Gene preferences differed: TRBV28, TRBJ1-2, TRBJ2-5 in persistent cases.

Trimming took off 6 bases at V and 2 bases at J, with 14 bases between the two ends. CDR3 length: 14 amino acids. From germline, CDR1 is SNHLY and CDR2 FYNNEI. Through Arm-PCR of CDR3 regions and iRepertoire HTBI primers, TCR beta libraries were built. TCRdb passed the multiplex PCR reads through MiXCR, listing each CDR3 protein once. Among some 250,000 distinct CDR3 sequences, 15% to 20% were seen once, and the ten largest hold around 13%. This clonotype occurred many times. What it binds is not known. The data were also submitted as part of a second study, on T cells in Graves' hyperthyroidism and ophthalmopathy. That study reports: When the TCR CDR3 underwent first-round RT-PCR, the HTBI primer set was used. In the blood, most expanded thyroid clonotypes above 0.001 appeared as well.

Here the sequenced sample was peripheral blood mononuclear cells (PBMCs), taken at new diagnosis, from a patient treated with antithyroid drugs. This chain uses TRBV2 with TRBJ2-7; a weak D match, TRBD1 (6 bases). This clonotype was obtained from a woman aged 25-40 years with Graves disease. The chain's CDR3 is CASRRRTDPYEQYF. The CDR3 DNA reads as TGTGCCAGCAGGAGGAGGACAGATCCCTACGAGCAGTACTTC.